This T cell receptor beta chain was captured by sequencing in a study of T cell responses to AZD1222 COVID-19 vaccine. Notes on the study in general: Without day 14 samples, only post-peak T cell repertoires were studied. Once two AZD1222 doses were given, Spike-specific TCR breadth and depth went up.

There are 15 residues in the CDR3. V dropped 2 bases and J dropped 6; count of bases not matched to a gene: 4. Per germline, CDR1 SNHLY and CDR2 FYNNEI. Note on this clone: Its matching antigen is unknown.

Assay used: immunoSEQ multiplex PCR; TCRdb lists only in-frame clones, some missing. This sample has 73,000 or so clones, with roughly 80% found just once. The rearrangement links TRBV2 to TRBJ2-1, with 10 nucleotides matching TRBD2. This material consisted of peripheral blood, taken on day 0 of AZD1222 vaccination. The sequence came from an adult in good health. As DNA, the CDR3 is TGTGCCAGCAGTGAAAGTCCTAGCGGGGGCAATGAGCAGTTCTTC. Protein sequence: CASSESPSGGNEQFF.